This record concerns one TCR beta chain sequence. This record belongs to a study of blood T cell repertoires in COVID-19. Study as a whole: Sites in the United States, Italy and Spain provided acute and convalescent COVID-19 samples.

In the authors' methods: Nucleated cell number was recorded as an estimate derived from reference gene primer amplification. Clones were sequenced by immunoSEQ multiplex PCR, and TCRdb holds only the in-frame ones, with some missing. V and J calls and clone size follow that table, whereas D and trimming were derived from the DNA. The table has over 45,000 clones, around 85% seen once. The CDR3 has 15 amino acids. Trimming left V 3 bases short and J 7 bases short, with 16 bases between. Germline values: CDR1 MGHDK, CDR2 SYGVNS. The chain has TRBV25-1 and TRBJ2-1, with D possibly TRBD2 on 6 matching bases. The TCR was taken from a man between 65 and 80 years old with active COVID-19. Sequencing was carried out using peripheral blood. The CDR3 region is CASSEDPERANEQFF. The CDR3, as DNA: TGTGCCAGCAGTGAGGACCCTGAGCGGGCAAATGAGCAGTTCTTC.